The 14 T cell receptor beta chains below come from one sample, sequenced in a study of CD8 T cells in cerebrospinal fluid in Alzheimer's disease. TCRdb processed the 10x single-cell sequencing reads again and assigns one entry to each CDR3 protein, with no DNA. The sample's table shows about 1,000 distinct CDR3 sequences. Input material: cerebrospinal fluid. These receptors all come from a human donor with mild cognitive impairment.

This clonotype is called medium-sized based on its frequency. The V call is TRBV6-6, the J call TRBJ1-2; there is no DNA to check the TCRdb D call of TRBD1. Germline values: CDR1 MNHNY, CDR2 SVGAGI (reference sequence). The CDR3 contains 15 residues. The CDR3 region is CASSNDGGRFYGYTF.

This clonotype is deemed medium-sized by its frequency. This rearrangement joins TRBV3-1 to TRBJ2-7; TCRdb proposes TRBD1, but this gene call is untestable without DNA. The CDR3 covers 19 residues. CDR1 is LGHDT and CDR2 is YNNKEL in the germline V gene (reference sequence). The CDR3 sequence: CASSQGPPGTGGSSYEQYF.

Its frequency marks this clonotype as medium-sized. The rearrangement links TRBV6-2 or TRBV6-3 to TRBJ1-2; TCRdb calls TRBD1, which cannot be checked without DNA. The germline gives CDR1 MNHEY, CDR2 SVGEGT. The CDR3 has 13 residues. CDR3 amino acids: CASSYSSRDGYTF.

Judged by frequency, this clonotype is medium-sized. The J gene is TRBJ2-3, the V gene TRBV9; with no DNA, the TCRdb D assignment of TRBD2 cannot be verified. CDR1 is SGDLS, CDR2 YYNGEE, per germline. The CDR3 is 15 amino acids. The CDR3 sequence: CASSSKTGPPDTQYF.

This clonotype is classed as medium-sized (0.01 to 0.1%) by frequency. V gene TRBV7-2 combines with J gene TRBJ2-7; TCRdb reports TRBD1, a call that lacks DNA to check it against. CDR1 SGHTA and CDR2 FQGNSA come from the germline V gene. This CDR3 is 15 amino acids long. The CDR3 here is CASSLERGGNHEQYF.

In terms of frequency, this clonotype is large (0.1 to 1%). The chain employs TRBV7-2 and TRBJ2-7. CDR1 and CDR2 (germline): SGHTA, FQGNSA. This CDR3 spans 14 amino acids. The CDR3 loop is CASSLRSGPYEQYF.

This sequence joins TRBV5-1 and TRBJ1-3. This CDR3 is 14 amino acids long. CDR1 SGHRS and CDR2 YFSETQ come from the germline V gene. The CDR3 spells CASSFTSPGNTIYF.

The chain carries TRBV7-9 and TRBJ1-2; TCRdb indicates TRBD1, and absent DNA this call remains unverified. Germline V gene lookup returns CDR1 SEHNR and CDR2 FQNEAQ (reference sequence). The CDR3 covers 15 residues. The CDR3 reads CASSDLGQGDYGYTF.

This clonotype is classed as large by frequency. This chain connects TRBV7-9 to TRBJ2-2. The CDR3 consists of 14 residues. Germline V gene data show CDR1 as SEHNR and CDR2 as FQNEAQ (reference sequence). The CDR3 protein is CASQLMPNTGELFF. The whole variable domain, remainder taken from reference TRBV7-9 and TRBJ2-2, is DTGVSQNPRHKITKRGQNVTFRCDPISEHNRLYWYRQTLGQGPEFLTYFQNEAQLEKSRLLSDRFSAERPKGSFSTLEIQRTEQGDSAMYLCASQLMPNTGELFFGEGSRLTVL.

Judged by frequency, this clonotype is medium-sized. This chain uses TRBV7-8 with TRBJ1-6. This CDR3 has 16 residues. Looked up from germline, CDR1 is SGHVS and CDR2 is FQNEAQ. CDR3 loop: CASSLGPLYYNSPLHF.

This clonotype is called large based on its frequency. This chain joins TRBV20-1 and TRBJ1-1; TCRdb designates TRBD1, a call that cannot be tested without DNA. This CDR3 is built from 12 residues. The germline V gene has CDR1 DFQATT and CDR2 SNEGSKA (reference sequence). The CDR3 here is CSARQGNTEAFF.

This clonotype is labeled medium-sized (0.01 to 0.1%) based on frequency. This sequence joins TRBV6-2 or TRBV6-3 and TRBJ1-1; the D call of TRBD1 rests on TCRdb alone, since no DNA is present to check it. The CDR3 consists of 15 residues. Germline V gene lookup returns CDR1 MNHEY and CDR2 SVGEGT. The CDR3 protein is CASTRPGGLNTEAFF.

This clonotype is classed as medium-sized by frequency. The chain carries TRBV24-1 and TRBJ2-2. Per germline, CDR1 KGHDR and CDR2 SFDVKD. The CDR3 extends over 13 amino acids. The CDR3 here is CATLDTNTGELFF.

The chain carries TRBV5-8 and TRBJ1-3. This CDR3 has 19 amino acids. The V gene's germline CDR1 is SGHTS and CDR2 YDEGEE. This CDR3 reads CASSLAAYEEINSGNTIYF.